This record looks at one TCR beta chain sequence and its context. V lost 1 base to trimming and J lost 11 bases; unmatched junction nucleotides: 8. The CDR3 totals 12 residues. Germline lookup yields CDR1 GTSNPN and CDR2 SVGIG (reference sequence). The data belong to a study of blood T cell repertoires in COVID-19. About the research overall: Nucleic acid was either cDNA or gDNA, and it came from T cells, B-cell-depleted T cells, or PBMCs.

Original data processing: Estimates of nucleated cell counts were drawn from the amplification of reference gene primers. Libraries were prepared by immunoSEQ multiplex PCR; TCRdb keeps only in-frame clonotypes and omits some of them. V and J calls and clone size are as listed in that table; D and trimming were resolved from the DNA. The sample has about 230,000 clones, over 70% seen once. The sequence derives from a woman over 75 with acute or convalescent COVID-19. The chain uses TRBV30 and TRBJ2-7; TRBD1 aligns across 7 bases. Specimen: peripheral blood. The CDR3 sequence is CAWSASTGSEYF. The CDR3 DNA reads TGTGCCTGGAGTGCCTCGACAGGGAGCGAGTACTTC.